A selection of T cell receptor beta chains follows, all from one sample in a study of long-term antiretroviral therapy in people with HIV. Assay: immunoSEQ multiplex PCR; the TCRdb copy retains only in-frame clones and omits some. This sample has about 28,000 clones, with 90% to 95% found just once. This sample comprised unsorted PBMCs, obtained 6 to 6.5 years after starting antiretroviral therapy. The source of these receptors is a man aged 25-45 years with HIV. The CDR3 runs from the conserved cysteine through the conserved F or W. Fields, in order: V gene, J gene, D gene, CDR3 protein. The D gene is left open where the match is weak.

V gene: TRBV7-7; J gene: TRBJ2-7; D gene: .; CDR3 protein: CASSLASGSGNEQYF
V gene: TRBV2; J gene: TRBJ1-4; D gene: .; CDR3 protein: CASRKDRTTNEKLFF
V gene: TRBV7-8; J gene: TRBJ2-7; D gene: TRBD1; CDR3 protein: CASSLGGTAYEQYF
V gene: TRBV5-6; J gene: TRBJ1-1; D gene: .; CDR3 protein: CASSKEVEAFF
V gene: TRBV9; J gene: TRBJ1-1; D gene: .; CDR3 protein: CASSVTGRPNTEAFF
V gene: TRBV6-4; J gene: TRBJ2-1; D gene: .; CDR3 protein: CASSDQGGGRNEQFF
V gene: TRBV29-1; J gene: TRBJ1-2; D gene: .; CDR3 protein: CSVEPQGDGYTF
V gene: TRBV7-9; J gene: TRBJ2-3; D gene: .; CDR3 protein: CASSLAPLGGADTQYF
V gene: TRBV2; J gene: TRBJ2-7; D gene: .; CDR3 protein: CASSLFIYEQYF
V gene: TRBV4-2; J gene: TRBJ2-5; D gene: .; CDR3 protein: CASSQDQFQETQYF
V gene: TRBV11-3; J gene: TRBJ2-2; D gene: .; CDR3 protein: CASSLLRGRDTGELFF
V gene: TRBV13; J gene: TRBJ2-5; D gene: .; CDR3 protein: CASSSSSERKETQYF
V gene: TRBV29-1; J gene: TRBJ2-3; D gene: TRBD2; CDR3 protein: CSVKTSDTDTQYF
V gene: TRBV27; J gene: TRBJ2-6; D gene: .; CDR3 protein: CASSLMGAGANVLTF
V gene: TRBV6-4; J gene: TRBJ1-5; D gene: .; CDR3 protein: CASSDGHSNQPQHF
V gene: TRBV2; J gene: TRBJ2-1; D gene: TRBD2; CDR3 protein: CASMPGLAPNEQFF
V gene: TRBV11-2; J gene: TRBJ2-5; D gene: TRBD2; CDR3 protein: CASSSGLAGRETQYF
V gene: TRBV7-6; J gene: TRBJ2-2; D gene: .; CDR3 protein: CASSSLSSNTGELFF
V gene: TRBV9; J gene: TRBJ2-7; D gene: .; CDR3 protein: CASSGHANAYEQYF
V gene: TRBV2; J gene: TRBJ1-2; D gene: TRBD1; CDR3 protein: CASSETGRYGYTF
V gene: TRBV30; J gene: TRBJ2-1; D gene: .; CDR3 protein: CAWSVGTYRAGARANEQFF
V gene: TRBV19; J gene: TRBJ2-7; D gene: TRBD1; CDR3 protein: CASSIAGQGAYEQYF